This T cell receptor (beta chain) was captured by sequencing in a study of metastatic and nonmetastatic thyroid tumors. Study as a whole: Malignant and benign thyroid patients had repertoires compared in peripheral blood and tumor or nodule tissue.

Every patient underwent thyroid surgery untreated. This clone was counted ten times or more. As yet, its antigen is unknown. Authors' methods: Differences in CDR3 between clinicopathological groups were drawn on to build a classifier intended to discriminate distant-metastatic papillary thyroid cancer patients. TCRdb re-clonotyped the PCR reads through MiXCR. TCRdb, not the original authors, processed these V and J calls. The table lists 15,000 to 20,000 clones, roughly 26% of them singletons. After removal of 3 bases from V and 2 bases from J, the junction contained 7 bases not matched to a gene. This CDR3 is built from 17 residues. Germline V gene lookup returns CDR1 KGHDR and CDR2 SFDVKD. Study outcomes and limitations: Malignant thyroid tumors reportedly exceeded benign nodules significantly in TCR beta diversity, with the difference appearing in blood and tumor.

The chain uses TRBV24-1 and TRBJ1-3, with 9 bases fitting TRBD1. The TCR comes from a female donor with papillary thyroid cancer or a benign thyroid nodule (not recorded which). Some clones in this sample may be carry-over from other donors' samples. The sequenced material came from tumor tissue. CDR3 in DNA: TGTGCCACCAGTGATGCTCCGGGACAGGGAGCTGGAAACACCATATATTTT. It specifies CATSDAPGQGAGNTIYF.